This TCR beta chain was retrieved from a study of T cell changes during pregnancy in multiple sclerosis. Sequencing was performed with immunoSEQ multiplex PCR; in TCRdb, only in-frame clones are kept and a portion is missing. The repertoire has 55,000 to 65,000 clones, roughly 93% of them found once; the top ten carry around 1.8%. Germline values: CDR1 MRHNA, CDR2 SNTAGT. The CDR3 is 16 amino acids. The V segment lost 0 bases and the J segment 4 bases; nucleotides outside the gene matches: 4. This clonotype originated in a female donor with multiple sclerosis, enrolled in a pregnancy study. The source material was peripheral blood, sampled after pregnancy. The V and J genes are TRBV6-4 and TRBJ2-3, with 10 bases lining up with TRBD2. For the CDR3, the DNA is TGTGCCAGCAGTGACTCGGAGCGGGAGGGCCCAGATACGCAGTATTTT. Encoded protein: CASSDSEREGPDTQYF.